A single sample gave rise to the 9 T cell receptor beta chains below, sequenced in a study of T-cell memory formation after mild COVID-19. TCRdb re-analysed the 5' RACE reads in MiXCR, keeping a single row per CDR3 protein. The sample holds around 340,000 distinct CDR3 sequences, 15% to 20% seen once. The specimen sequenced was PBMCs or a T cell subset sorted from them (not recorded which). Receptor source: a man aged 18 to 35 who had mild COVID-19 (a few samples of this study predate the infection). Cell type and time point are not known.

This chain connects TRBV19 to TRBJ1-3, with D possibly matching TRBD1 (6 bases). V was trimmed by 3 bases and J by 0 bases, leaving 12 bases between them. CDR3 length: 16 amino acids. The germline gives CDR1 LNHDA, CDR2 SQIVND (reference sequence). Here the CDR3 reads CASSMDSGHSGNTIYF. CDR3 nucleotide sequence: TGTGCCAGTAGTATGGACAGCGGTCACTCTGGAAACACCATATATTTT.

This clonotype was counted between two and nine times. The chain couples TRBV29-1 to TRBJ2-3, with D maybe TRBD2 (6 bases). This CDR3 has 13 residues. The V end lost 2 bases, the J end lost 5 bases, and 11 bases lay between the germline ends. Germline-derived CDR1 and CDR2 are SQVTM and ANQGSEA. The CDR3 reads CSVERGIGDTQYF. The CDR3 DNA reads as TGCAGCGTTGAACGGGGGATCGGAGATACGCAGTATTTT.

The chain combines TRBV18 with TRBJ2-7, with TRBD1 as a possible D gene (6 bases). The CDR3 has 15 amino acids. V was trimmed by 2 bases and J by 0 bases, leaving 11 bases between them. Germline-derived CDR1 and CDR2 are KGHSH and LQKENI. CDR3: CASSPWQGISYEQYV. DNA of the CDR3: TGTGCCAGCTCACCATGGCAGGGGATCTCCTACGAGCAGTACGTC.

This clonotype was found a few times. The chain uses TRBV6-5 and TRBJ2-5, with no clear D. The CDR3 runs 15 residues. V was shortened by 0 bases and J by 3 bases, with 11 bases between the two germline ends. Germline loops: CDR1 MNHEY, CDR2 SVGAGI. The CDR3 nucleotides read TGTGCCAGCAGTTACTCTTGGGGTTCGGAAGAGACCCAGTACTTC. This encodes CASSYSWGSEETQYF.

The genes are TRBV7-2 and TRBJ1-2; weak D call: TRBD1 (5 bases). Germline V lookup: CDR1 SGHTA, CDR2 FQGNSA. CDR3 length equals 12 residues. Trimming removed 5 bases from V and 6 bases from J, with 10 bases in between. Here the CDR3 reads CASSPLGHGYTF. The DNA of the CDR3 is TGTGCCAGCAGCCCTTTGGGGCATGGCTACACCTTC. The complete variable domain, with remaining parts taken from reference TRBV7-2 and TRBJ1-2, reads GAGVSQSPSNKVTEKGKDVELRCDPISGHTALYWYRQSLGQGLEFLIYFQGNSAPDKSGLPSDRFSAERTGGSVSTLTIQRTQQEDSAVYLCASSPLGHGYTFGSGTRLTVV.

This clonotype showed up just a few times. The CDR3 coding sequence is TGTGCCAGCGGGGGGAGGAATCAGCCCCAGCATTTT. Translation: CASGGRNQPQHF. This chain links TRBV7-6 with TRBJ1-5; D is perhaps TRBD1 (5 bases). Germline V gives CDR1 SGHVS, CDR2 FNYEAQ. V was cut by 8 bases and J by 4 bases, with 9 bases left in between. The CDR3 has 12 residues.

This clonotype was counted only a few times. The genes are TRBV7-6 and TRBJ2-5; D remains ambiguous. Trimming shortened V by 1 base and J by 5 bases, and 11 bases separated the two germline ends. Germline V lookup: CDR1 SGHVS, CDR2 FNYEAQ. CDR3 length: 14 amino acids. DNA of the CDR3: TGTGCCAGCAGCTTAGGTCCCGGTCCCGAGACCCAGTACTTC. Its protein is CASSLGPGPETQYF.

This clonotype was counted only a few times. The chain carries TRBV6-2 or TRBV6-3 and TRBJ2-7; a possible D gene is TRBD1 (5 bases). Germline V gene lookup returns CDR1 MNHEY and CDR2 SVGEGT. The CDR3 has 14 amino acids. Trimming stripped 7 bases from V and 2 bases from J, with 15 bases between. DNA of the CDR3: TGTGCCAGCAACCTCGCAGGGTCACCCTACGAGCAGTACGTC. It encodes CASNLAGSPYEQYV.

This clonotype was seen a few times. This chain's CDR3 is CASTSWGLNYGYTF. The CDR3, as DNA: TGTGCCAGTACCTCGTGGGGGCTGAACTATGGCTACACCTTC. V gene TRBV5-5 combines with J gene TRBJ1-2; possible D gene TRBD1, 6 bases. V was clipped by 8 bases and J by 2 bases, with 16 bases between them. The germline gives CDR1 SGHKS, CDR2 YYEKEE (reference sequence). The CDR3 runs 14 residues.